This paragraph reports one T cell receptor (beta chain). Its matching antigen is unknown. Profiling relied on immunoSEQ multiplex PCR, and the TCRdb table lists in-frame clones only, not all of them. The sample includes over 45,000 clones, 60% to 75% of them seen just once. The sample is drawn from a study of STAT5B mutations in CD4+ large granular lymphocyte leukemia. Points from the study as a whole: CD4-sorted patient repertoires seemed more clonal than healthy CD4+ repertoires. No patients shared main leukemic clonotypes, though around 25% appeared at low frequency elsewhere.

Sequenced material: CD4+ T cells from blood buffy coats. The sequence came from a human donor in good health.

The CDR3 bases are TGCAGCGTTGAGCTCGACAACTTGAACACTGAAGCTTTCTTT. Amino acids: CSVELDNLNTEAFF. The J gene is TRBJ1-1, the V gene TRBV29-1; D is undetermined. The CDR3 covers 14 residues. V was shortened by 3 bases and J by 0 bases, with 11 bases between the two germline ends. Germline values: CDR1 SQVTM, CDR2 ANQGSEA.